Listed below are T cell receptor beta chains from one sample, sequenced in a study of T cell responses to AZD1222 COVID-19 vaccine. Sequencing was performed with immunoSEQ multiplex PCR; in TCRdb, only in-frame clones are kept and a portion is missing. Of about 140,000 clones listed, roughly 92% are singletons. Material: peripheral blood, obtained on day 0 of AZD1222 vaccination. Receptor source: an adult in good health. Each CDR3 is given with its conserved first and last residue. The order of the fields is clone size, V gene, D gene, J gene, CDR3 protein, CDR3 DNA. A D gene is named only where the DNA matches it firmly. Size values are once, few and many counts, or a class for expanded clones, and some rows have none.

clone size: once
V gene: TRBV12-3/TRBV12-4
D gene: NA
J gene: TRBJ2-3
CDR3 protein: CASSSTDTQYF
CDR3 DNA: TGTGCCAGCAGTAGCACAGATACGCAGTATTTT

clone size: NA
V gene: TRBV29-1
D gene: TRBD1
J gene: TRBJ1-6
CDR3 protein: CSATIGTGGNSPLHF
CDR3 DNA: TGCAGCGCCACAATCGGGACAGGGGGGAATTCACCCCTCCACTTT

clone size: NA
V gene: TRBV11-3
D gene: NA
J gene: TRBJ1-1
CDR3 protein: CASSLGPGETEAFF
CDR3 DNA: TGTGCCAGCAGCTTAGGGCCCGGGGAGACTGAAGCTTTCTTT

clone size: once
V gene: TRBV30
D gene: NA
J gene: TRBJ1-2
CDR3 protein: CAWSVGQVYGYTF
CDR3 DNA: TGTGCCTGGAGTGTAGGGCAGGTCTATGGCTACACCTTC

clone size: NA
V gene: TRBV15
D gene: NA
J gene: TRBJ2-5
CDR3 protein: CATSPGGRGETQYF
CDR3 DNA: TGTGCCACCAGTCCCGGGGGCCGGGGGGAGACCCAGTACTTC

clone size: NA
V gene: TRBV27
D gene: NA
J gene: TRBJ2-7
CDR3 protein: CASSLLGGSYEQYF
CDR3 DNA: TGTGCCAGCAGTTTACTAGGAGGCTCCTACGAGCAGTACTTC

clone size: NA
V gene: TRBV5-5
D gene: TRBD2
J gene: TRBJ2-7
CDR3 protein: CASSGRTSGLGEQYF
CDR3 DNA: TGTGCCAGCAGCGGCAGGACTAGCGGGTTGGGGGAGCAGTACTTC

clone size: few
V gene: TRBV7-9
D gene: NA
J gene: TRBJ2-7
CDR3 protein: CASTKGGIRNEQYF
CDR3 DNA: TGTGCCAGCACCAAGGGTGGGATCCGCAACGAGCAGTACTTC

clone size: NA
V gene: TRBV11-1
D gene: TRBD1
J gene: TRBJ1-6
CDR3 protein: CASSRGQESGPLHF
CDR3 DNA: TGTGCCAGCAGCCGGGGACAGGAAAGTGGACCCCTCCACTTT

clone size: NA
V gene: TRBV7-9
D gene: NA
J gene: TRBJ1-5
CDR3 protein: CASSWGVRQPQHF
CDR3 DNA: TGTGCCAGCAGCTGGGGCGTTAGGCAGCCCCAGCATTTT

clone size: NA
V gene: TRBV9
D gene: NA
J gene: TRBJ1-2
CDR3 protein: CASSAGGIFYGYTF
CDR3 DNA: TGTGCCAGCAGCGCGGGAGGGATTTTTTATGGCTACACCTTC

clone size: NA
V gene: TRBV18
D gene: NA
J gene: TRBJ2-1
CDR3 protein: CASSPAGNEQFF
CDR3 DNA: TGTGCCAGCTCACCCGCGGGCAATGAGCAGTTCTTC

clone size: NA
V gene: TRBV6-1
D gene: NA
J gene: TRBJ1-6
CDR3 protein: CASGEVINSPLHF
CDR3 DNA: TGTGCCAGCGGTGAGGTTATTAATTCACCCCTCCACTTT